The rows below give T cell receptor beta chains drawn from one sample of a study of shared clonotypes between healthy human individuals. Data came from immunoSEQ multiplex PCR; TCRdb stores just in-frame clones and leaves some out. Of millions of clones in the sample, more than 85% were seen once. The specimen was naive CD4+ T cells from PBMCs. Every receptor here comes from a man younger than 35 in good health. Some clones in this sample may be carry-over from other donors' samples. The CDR3 runs from the conserved cysteine through the conserved F or W. D genes are given only for firm matches. Clone size is shown for a subset of rows, as once, few, many or a class of expanded clone.

TRBJ2-7,NA,NA,TRBV11-1,TGTGCCAGCATCCTACGACAGGGAGGCAGGAGGGGGGAGCAGTACTTC,CASILRQGGRRGEQYF
TRBJ1-1,TRBD1,NA,TRBV9,TGTGCCAGCAGCCCACAGGGGTTGGGACTTCCAGCTTTCTTT,CASSPQGLGLPAFF
TRBJ2-3,NA,NA,TRBV2,TGTGCCAGCAGTCAGGGGCGCGGCACAGATACGCAGTATTTT,CASSQGRGTDTQYF
TRBJ1-1,NA,few,TRBV10-1,TGCGCCAGCAGTCTGGACACGTCCCATGAAGCTTTCTTT,CASSLDTSHEAFF
TRBJ1-4,TRBD1,NA,TRBV28,TGTGCCAGCAGTTTCCGAGGGGGCCAAGAAAAACTGTTTTTT,CASSFRGGQEKLFF
TRBJ2-7,NA,NA,TRBV28,TGTGCCAGCAGTGGCGGAGGGTCCTACGAGCAGTACTTC,CASSGGGSYEQYF
TRBJ1-5,NA,NA,TRBV6-1,TGTGCCAGCAGGGGCCTGGACAGTTGGAATCAGCCCCAGCATTTT,CASRGLDSWNQPQHF
TRBJ2-7,NA,NA,TRBV10-3,TGTGCCATCAGCGGGACGGCCTCCTACGAGCAGTACTTC,CAISGTASYEQYF
TRBJ2-5,TRBD2,NA,TRBV11-1,TGTGCCAGCAGCTTAGACGGGGCCCACGGGAGGGGAACCCAAGAGACCCAGTACTTC,CASSLDGAHGRGTQETQYF
TRBJ2-2,TRBD1,NA,TRBV12-5,TGTGCTAGTGGTTTGGTAGGGTTGGGACAGGGTCGAACCGGGGAGCTGTTTTTT,CASGLVGLGQGRTGELFF
TRBJ2-3,TRBD2,NA,TRBV7-2,TGTGCCAGCAGCTTCTTAGCGGGAATGGCGTATTTT,CASSFLAGMAYF
TRBJ1-2,NA,NA,TRBV6-1,TGTGCCAGCAGTGAATCGTTAGGATATTATGGCTACACCTTC,CASSESLGYYGYTF
TRBJ2-3,NA,once,TRBV6-1,TGTGCCAGCAGTGAAAAGGGGTGGAGCACAGATACGCAGTATTTT,CASSEKGWSTDTQYF
TRBJ2-3,TRBD1,NA,TRBV5-1,TGCGCCAGCAACCGAGGACAGGGAGTCCCAGATACGCAGTATTTT,CASNRGQGVPDTQYF
TRBJ2-7,TRBD1,NA,TRBV5-1,TGCGCCAGCAGCTTAGGGACAGGAGGCTACGAGCAGTACTTC,CASSLGTGGYEQYF
TRBJ1-1,NA,NA,TRBV9,TGTGCCAGCAACCTCATCGGGGTGAGCACTGAAGCTTTCTTT,CASNLIGVSTEAFF
TRBJ2-2,NA,NA,TRBV7-9,TGTGCCAGCAGCTTAGGAACCGGGGAGCTGTTTTTT,CASSLGTGELFF
TRBJ1-1,TRBD1,NA,TRBV28,TGTGCCAGCAGTTCGACAGGGGCAGGGAGAGGTGAAGCTTTCTTT,CASSSTGAGRGEAFF
TRBJ2-1,TRBD1,NA,TRBV25-1,TGTGCCAGCAGTGACGGGACAGGGTATGTCACCTCCTACAATGAGCAGTTCTTC,CASSDGTGYVTSYNEQFF
TRBJ2-5,NA,NA,TRBV5-1,TGCGCCAGCAGCCCCGGGACTTCGAAGACCCAGTACTTC,CASSPGTSKTQYF
TRBJ1-2,NA,NA,TRBV6-6,TGTGCCAGCAGTTACTCCTTCGATGGCTATGGCTACACCTTC,CASSYSFDGYGYTF
TRBJ2-1,TRBD2,NA,TRBV7-9,TGTGCCAGCAGCTCTCTAGCGGGAGCGACCTACAATGAGCAGTTCTTC,CASSSLAGATYNEQFF
TRBJ2-5,NA,NA,TRBV7-9,TGTGCCAGCAGCCATGGGCGGGTGGCGGGGCCGTACCAAGAGACCCAGTACTTC,CASSHGRVAGPYQETQYF
TRBJ1-2,NA,NA,TRBV5-4,TGTGCCAGCACCAGGAGGGGCTCGGGCTATGGCTACACCTTC,CASTRRGSGYGYTF
TRBJ2-1,TRBD2,NA,TRBV5-6,TGTGCCAGCAGCCGGACCGGGACTAGAGACTATGAGCAGTTCTTC,CASSRTGTRDYEQFF